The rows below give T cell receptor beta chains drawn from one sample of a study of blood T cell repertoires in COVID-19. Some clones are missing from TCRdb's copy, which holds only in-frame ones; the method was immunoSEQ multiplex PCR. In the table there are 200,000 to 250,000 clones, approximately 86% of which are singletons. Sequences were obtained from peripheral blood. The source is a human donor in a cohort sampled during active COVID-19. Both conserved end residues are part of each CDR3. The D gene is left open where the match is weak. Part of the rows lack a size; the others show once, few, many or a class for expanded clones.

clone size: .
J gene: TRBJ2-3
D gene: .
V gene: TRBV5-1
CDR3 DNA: TGCGCCAGCAGGACGGGGGGCGGGACAGATACGCAGTATTTT
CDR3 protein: CASRTGGGTDTQYF

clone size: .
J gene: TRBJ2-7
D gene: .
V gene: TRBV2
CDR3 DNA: TGTGCCAGCACCTTGACAGGTGGGCAGTACTTC
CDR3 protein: CASTLTGGQYF

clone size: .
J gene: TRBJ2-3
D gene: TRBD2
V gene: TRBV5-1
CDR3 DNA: TGCGCCAGCACCCCGGCTAGCGGGAGCACAGATACGCAGTATTTT
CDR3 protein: CASTPASGSTDTQYF

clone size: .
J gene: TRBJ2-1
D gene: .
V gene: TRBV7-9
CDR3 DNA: TGTGCCAGCAGCTTAGGAGGGGGACCCTACAATGAGCAGTTCTTC
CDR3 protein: CASSLGGGPYNEQFF

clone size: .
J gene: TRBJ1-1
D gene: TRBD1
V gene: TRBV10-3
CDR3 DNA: TGTGCCATCAGAACACGAGGGGACAGGAACACTGAAGCTTTCTTT
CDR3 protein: CAIRTRGDRNTEAFF

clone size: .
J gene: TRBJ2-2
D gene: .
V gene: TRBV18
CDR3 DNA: TGTGCCAGCTCACCAACTACGTCCAACACCGGGGAGCTGTTTTTT
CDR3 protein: CASSPTTSNTGELFF

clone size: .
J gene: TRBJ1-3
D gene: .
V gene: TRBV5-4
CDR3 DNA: TGTGCCAGCAGCCTAGCCACCTCTGGAAACACCATATATTTT
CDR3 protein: CASSLATSGNTIYF

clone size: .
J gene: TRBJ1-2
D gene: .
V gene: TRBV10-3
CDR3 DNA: TGTGCCATCAGCGGGTCGACAGACTATGGCTACACCTTC
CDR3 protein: CAISGSTDYGYTF

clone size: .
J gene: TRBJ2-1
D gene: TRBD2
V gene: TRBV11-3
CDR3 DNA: TGTGCCAGCAGCTTAAAGCGGGGGGTCTACAATGAGCAGTTCTTC
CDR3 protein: CASSLKRGVYNEQFF

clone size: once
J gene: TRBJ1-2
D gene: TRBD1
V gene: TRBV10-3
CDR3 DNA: TGTGCCATCAGTAGACAGTCAGGGGGCATAGATGGCTACACCTTC
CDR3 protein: CAISRQSGGIDGYTF

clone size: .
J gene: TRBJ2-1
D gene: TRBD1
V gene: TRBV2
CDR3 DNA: TGTGCCAGCAGTACATTGGGACAGGGGTTCGGTGAGCAGTTCTTC
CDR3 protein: CASSTLGQGFGEQFF

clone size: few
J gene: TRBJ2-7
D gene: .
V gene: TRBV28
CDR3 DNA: TGTGCCAGCCGAGCTGGGGGAGGAAGGGAGCAGTACTTC
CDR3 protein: CASRAGGGREQYF

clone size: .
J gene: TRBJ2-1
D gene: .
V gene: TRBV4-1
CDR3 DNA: TGCGCCAGCAGCCAACTTGTTCCCTACAATGAGCAGTTCTTC
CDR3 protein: CASSQLVPYNEQFF

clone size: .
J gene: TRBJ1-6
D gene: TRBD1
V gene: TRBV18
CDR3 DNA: TGTGCCAGCTCCCGGGACAGGGATGGTTCACCCCTCCACTTT
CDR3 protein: CASSRDRDGSPLHF

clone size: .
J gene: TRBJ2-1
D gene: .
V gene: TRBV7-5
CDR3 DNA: TGTGCCAGAAGCTGCACAGCTGTTGACCTCAAGCAGTTCTTC
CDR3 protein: CARSCTAVDLKQFF

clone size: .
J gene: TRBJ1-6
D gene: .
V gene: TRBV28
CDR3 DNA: TGTGCCAGCAGTTCTTCAGGATTTACTAATTCACCCCTCCACTTT
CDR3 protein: CASSSSGFTNSPLHF